The 2 T cell receptor beta chains in this list originate from one sample, sequenced in a study of blood T cell repertoires in COVID-19. The repertoire was sequenced with immunoSEQ multiplex PCR; TCRdb's copy has only in-frame clones and lacks some. Of about 180,000 clones in the sample, approximately 88% are singletons; the top ten hold about 4%. Sample: peripheral blood. The origin of the receptors is a woman aged 30 to 39 with acute or convalescent COVID-19.

The chain links TRBV28 to TRBJ1-1; a weak D match, TRBD1 (5 bases). CDR1 is MDHEN, CDR2 SYDVKM, per germline. The germline V and J ends were trimmed by 1 base and 1 base, with 22 bases remaining between them. This CDR3 is built from 19 residues. CDR3 loop: CASSLFMRQGEVANTEAFF. CDR3 nucleotide sequence: TGTGCCAGCAGTTTATTTATGAGGCAGGGTGAAGTAGCGAACACTGAAGCTTTCTTT.

The J gene is TRBJ2-2, the V gene TRBV12-5, with TRBD2 identical over 8 bases. This CDR3 has 14 amino acids. V trimming: 6 bases; J trimming: 2 bases; junction bases outside the gene matches: 2. From germline, CDR1 is LGHNT and CDR2 FRNRAP. CDR3 nucleotide sequence: TGTGCTAGTGGGCTAGCGGGTAACACCGGGGAGCTGTTTTTT. This translates into CASGLAGNTGELFF.